This record concerns one T cell receptor beta chain sequence. Its antigen is currently unknown. Roughly 10^5 TCR templates underwent assay in each sample. TCRdb's table, derived via immunoSEQ multiplex PCR, lists solely in-frame clones and lacks some. The table records about 69,000 clones, around nine tenths of them present only once. The source of the sample is a study of siplizumab effects on memory and regulatory T cells. The study's findings and limits: Mapping to unstimulated subsets was achieved for only a minor fraction of alloreactive clones. Naive versus memory phenotype went unassigned for roughly 80-96% of proliferating CD4+ or CD8+ clones. Memory cells seemed less diverse than naive T cells, which also seemed major contributors to the alloresponse.

The sequence was collected from a human donor in good health. Input material: Tregs sorted from blood.

The CDR3 sequence: CASSTVAGVYEQYF. The CDR3, as DNA: TGTGCCAGTAGTACGGTAGCGGGTGTCTACGAGCAGTACTTC. J is TRBJ2-7 and V is TRBV19; 7 bases match TRBD2. The V gene's germline CDR1 is LNHDA and CDR2 SQIVND (reference sequence). The CDR3 consists of 14 residues. V was pared by 4 bases and J by 3 bases, with 6 bases of the junction left unmatched.